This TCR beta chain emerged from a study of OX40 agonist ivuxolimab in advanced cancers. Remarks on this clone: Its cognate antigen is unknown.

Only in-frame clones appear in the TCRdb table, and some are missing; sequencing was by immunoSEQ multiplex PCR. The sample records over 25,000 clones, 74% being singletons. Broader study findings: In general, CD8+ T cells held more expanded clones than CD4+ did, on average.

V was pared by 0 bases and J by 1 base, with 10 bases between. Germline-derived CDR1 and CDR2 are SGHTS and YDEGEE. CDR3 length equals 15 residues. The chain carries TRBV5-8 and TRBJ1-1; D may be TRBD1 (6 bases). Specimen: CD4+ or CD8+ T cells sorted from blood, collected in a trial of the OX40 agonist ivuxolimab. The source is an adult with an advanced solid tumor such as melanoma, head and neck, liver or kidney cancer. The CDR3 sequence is CASSLGGGANTEAFF. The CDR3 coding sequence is TGTGCCAGCAGCTTGGGAGGGGGGGCGAACACTGAAGCTTTCTTT.